Sequencing of this T cell receptor (beta chain) was carried out in a study of identical twins. The CDR3 consists of 13 residues. Germline CDR1 is SGHRS and CDR2 is YFSETQ. V lost 0 bases and J lost 6; bases outside the gene matches: 1. Study-wide findings and caveats: Not following the same donors, the study drew its conclusions from cross-sectional statistical analysis.

This clonotype was seen many times. Its antigen is undetermined. A universal primer site arose from template switching, and cDNA bore unique molecular identifiers. TCRdb called the 5' RACE reads again in MiXCR, with one record for every CDR3 protein. The sample holds about 340,000 distinct CDR3 sequences, approximately 9.1% seen once. Sequences were obtained from naive T cells sorted from blood. The chain has TRBV5-1 and TRBJ1-2; 8 bases fit TRBD1. This TCR came from a woman aged 45-65 years in good health. CDR3: CASSLGQGNGYTF. CDR3 nucleotide sequence: TGCGCCAGCAGCTTGGGACAGGGGAATGGCTACACCTTC.